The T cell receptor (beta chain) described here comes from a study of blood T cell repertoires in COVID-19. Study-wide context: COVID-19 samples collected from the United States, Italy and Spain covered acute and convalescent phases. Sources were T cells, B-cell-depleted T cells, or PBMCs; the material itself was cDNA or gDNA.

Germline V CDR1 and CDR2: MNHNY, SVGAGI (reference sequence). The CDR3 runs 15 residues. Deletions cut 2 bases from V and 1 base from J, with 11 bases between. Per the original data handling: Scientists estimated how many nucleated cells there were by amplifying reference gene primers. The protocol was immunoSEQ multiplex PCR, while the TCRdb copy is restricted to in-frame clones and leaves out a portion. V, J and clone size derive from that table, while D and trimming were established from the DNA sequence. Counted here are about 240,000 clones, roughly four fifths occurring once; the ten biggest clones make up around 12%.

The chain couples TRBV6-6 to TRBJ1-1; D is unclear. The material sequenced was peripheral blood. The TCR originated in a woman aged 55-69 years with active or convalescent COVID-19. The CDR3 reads CASSYPEAGNTEAFF. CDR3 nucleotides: TGTGCCAGCAGTTACCCTGAGGCCGGGAACACTGAAGCTTTCTTT.